This TCR beta chain was recovered during a study of T cell responses to AZD1222 COVID-19 vaccine. On this clone itself: Antigen specificity is unknown.

This CDR3 region has 15 residues. V dropped 4 bases and J dropped 2 bases, with 13 bases sitting between them. Germline values: CDR1 SGHDT, CDR2 YYEEEE. Sequencing was performed with immunoSEQ multiplex PCR; in TCRdb, only in-frame clones are kept and a portion is missing. This table holds almost 95,000 clones, 85% found once. Pooling was applied to second doses at about 4 or about 12 weeks. Study conclusions and caveats: Recipients of AZD1222 seropositive at baseline numbered only 6 or 7. Most donors were white British, females outnumbered males, and clonal diversity was possibly underestimated.

Sequenced material: peripheral blood, taken 28 days after the second AZD1222 dose. The chain uses TRBV5-6 and TRBJ1-5, with D perhaps TRBD1 (6 bases). This receptor was taken from an adult who received the AZD1222 COVID-19 vaccine. This CDR3 is CASSRKGGGNQPQHF. In nucleotides, the CDR3 is TGTGCCAGCAGCCGGAAGGGGGGTGGCAATCAGCCCCAGCATTTT.